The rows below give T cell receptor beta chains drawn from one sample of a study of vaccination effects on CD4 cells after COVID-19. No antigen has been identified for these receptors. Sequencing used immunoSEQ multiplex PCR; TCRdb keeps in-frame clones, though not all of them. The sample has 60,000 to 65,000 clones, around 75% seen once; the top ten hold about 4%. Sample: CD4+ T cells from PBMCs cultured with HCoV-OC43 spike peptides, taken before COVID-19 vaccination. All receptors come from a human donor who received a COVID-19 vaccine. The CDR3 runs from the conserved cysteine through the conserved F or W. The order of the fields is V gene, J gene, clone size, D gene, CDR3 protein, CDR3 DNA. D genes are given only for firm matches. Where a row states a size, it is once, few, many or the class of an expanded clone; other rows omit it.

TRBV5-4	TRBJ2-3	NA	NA	CASNNRNTDTQYF	TGTGCCAGCAATAACAGAAACACAGATACGCAGTATTTT
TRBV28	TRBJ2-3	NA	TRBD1	CASSFRDRDRDTQYF	TGTGCCAGCAGTTTCCGGGACAGGGATAGGGATACGCAGTATTTT
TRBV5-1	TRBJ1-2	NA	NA	CASSLQTGGYGYTF	TGCGCCAGCAGCTTACAGACGGGAGGCTATGGCTACACCTTC
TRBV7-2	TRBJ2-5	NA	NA	CASSLERGETQYF	TGTGCCAGCAGCTTAGAGAGGGGGGAGACCCAGTACTTC
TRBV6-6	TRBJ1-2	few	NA	CASSDGQPYGYTF	TGTGCCAGCAGTGATGGACAGCCCTATGGCTACACCTTC
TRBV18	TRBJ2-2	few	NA	CASSPNLGQNTGELFF	TGTGCCAGCTCACCCAATCTGGGGCAGAACACCGGGGAGCTGTTTTTT
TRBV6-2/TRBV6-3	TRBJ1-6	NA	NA	CASSYRATRTYNSPLHF	TGTGCCAGCAGTTACCGGGCAACACGGACGTATAATTCACCCCTCCACTTT
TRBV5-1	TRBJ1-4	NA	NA	CASSPRPTNEKLFF	TGCGCCAGCAGCCCCAGGCCCACTAATGAAAAACTGTTTTTT
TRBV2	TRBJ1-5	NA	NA	CASSAFGRENQPQHF	TGTGCCAGCAGTGCTTTTGGACGGGAAAATCAGCCCCAGCATTTT
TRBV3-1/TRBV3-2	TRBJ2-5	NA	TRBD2	CASSQPTSGGRGTQYF	TGTGCCAGCAGCCAACCGACTAGCGGGGGCCGAGGGACCCAGTACTTC
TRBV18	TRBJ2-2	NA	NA	CASSIRPRDLNTGELFF	TGTGCCAGCTCCATACGTCCCCGGGACCTAAACACCGGGGAGCTGTTTTTT
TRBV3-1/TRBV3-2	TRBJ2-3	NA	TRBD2	CASSQESSGGRDTQYF	TGTGCCAGCAGCCAAGAGTCAAGCGGGGGCAGGGATACGCAGTATTTT
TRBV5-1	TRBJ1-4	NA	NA	CASSSTSFNEKLFF	TGCGCCAGCAGCTCTACCTCGTTTAATGAAAAACTGTTTTTT
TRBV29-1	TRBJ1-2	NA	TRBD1	CSVERNRGAFGYTF	TGCAGCGTTGAGCGTAACAGGGGGGCGTTTGGCTACACCTTC
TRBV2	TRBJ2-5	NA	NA	CASSVGGQETQYF	TGTGCCAGCAGTGTGGGCGGCCAAGAGACCCAGTACTTC
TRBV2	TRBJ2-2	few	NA	CASSEQGPTNTGELFF	TGTGCCAGCAGTGAACAGGGGCCCACGAACACCGGGGAGCTGTTTTTT
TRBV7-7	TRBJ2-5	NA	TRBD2	CASSLAGGFQETQYF	TGTGCCAGCAGCTTAGCGGGGGGGTTTCAAGAGACCCAGTACTTC
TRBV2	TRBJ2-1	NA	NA	CASRGGGYNEQFF	TGTGCCAGCAGGGGAGGGGGATACAATGAGCAGTTCTTC
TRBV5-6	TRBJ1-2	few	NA	CASSLAGQGRNYGYTF	TGTGCCAGCAGCTTGGCTGGGCAGGGGAGGAACTATGGCTACACCTTC
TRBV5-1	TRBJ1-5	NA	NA	CASSAQVGDQPQHF	TGCGCCAGCAGCGCCCAGGTAGGAGATCAGCCCCAGCATTTT
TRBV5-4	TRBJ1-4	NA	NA	CASSLDRDGEKLFF	TGTGCCAGCAGCTTGGACAGGGACGGTGAAAAACTGTTTTTT
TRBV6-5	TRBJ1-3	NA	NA	CASSSGVWGGNTIYF	TGTGCCAGCAGCTCAGGGGTCTGGGGAGGAAACACCATATATTTT
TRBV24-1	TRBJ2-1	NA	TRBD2	CATSGLAGGSYNEQFF	TGTGCCACCAGTGGTCTAGCGGGGGGTTCCTACAATGAGCAGTTCTTC